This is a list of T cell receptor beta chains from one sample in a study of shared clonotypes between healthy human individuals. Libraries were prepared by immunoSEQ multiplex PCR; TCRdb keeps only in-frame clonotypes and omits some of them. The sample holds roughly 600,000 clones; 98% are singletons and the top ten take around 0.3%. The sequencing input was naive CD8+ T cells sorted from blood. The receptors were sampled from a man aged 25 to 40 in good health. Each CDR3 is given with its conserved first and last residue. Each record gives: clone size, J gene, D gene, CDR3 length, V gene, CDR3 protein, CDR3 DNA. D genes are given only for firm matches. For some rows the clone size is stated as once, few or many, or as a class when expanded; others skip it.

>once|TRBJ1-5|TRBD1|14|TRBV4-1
CASSSDRDNQPQHF
TGCGCCAGCAGCTCGGACAGGGACAATCAGCCCCAGCATTTT
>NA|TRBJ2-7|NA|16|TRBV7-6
CASSLAGLDSSYEQYF
TGTGCCAGCAGCTTAGCGGGACTCGATAGCTCCTACGAGCAGTACTTC
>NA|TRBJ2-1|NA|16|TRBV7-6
CASSLEGTTSYNEQFF
TGTGCCAGCAGCCTTGAGGGAACCACCTCCTACAATGAGCAGTTCTTC
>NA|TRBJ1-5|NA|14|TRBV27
CASSRGYSNQPQHF
TGTGCCAGCAGTCGAGGGTATAGCAATCAGCCCCAGCATTTT
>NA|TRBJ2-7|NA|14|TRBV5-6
CASSWVIRVNEQYF
TGTGCCAGCAGCTGGGTAATCCGCGTCAACGAGCAGTACTTC
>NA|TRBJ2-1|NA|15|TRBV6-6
CASSFLASSYNEQFF
TGTGCCAGCAGTTTTCTAGCATCCTCCTACAATGAGCAGTTCTTC
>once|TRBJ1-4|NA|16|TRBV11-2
CASSFPRNSLNEKLFF
TGTGCCAGCAGCTTCCCTAGAAATTCTCTTAATGAAAAACTGTTTTTT
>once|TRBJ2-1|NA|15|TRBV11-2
CASSLARDFGDEQFF
TGTGCCAGCAGCTTAGCGCGGGATTTCGGCGATGAGCAGTTCTTC
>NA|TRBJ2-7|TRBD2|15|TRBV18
CASSEGLAGFYEQYF
TGTGCCAGCTCAGAAGGACTAGCGGGATTCTACGAGCAGTACTTC
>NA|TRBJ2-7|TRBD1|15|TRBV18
CASSPERTGRYEQYF
TGTGCCAGCTCACCAGAACGGACAGGTCGCTACGAGCAGTACTTC
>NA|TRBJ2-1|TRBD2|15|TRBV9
CASSVGVAGSDEQFF
TGTGCCAGCAGCGTAGGGGTAGCGGGGTCGGATGAGCAGTTCTTC
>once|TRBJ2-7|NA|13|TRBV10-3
CASRNSSSYEQYF
TGTGCCTCCCGAAACAGTTCGTCCTACGAGCAGTACTTC
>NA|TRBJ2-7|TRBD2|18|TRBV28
CASTSILGLAGTNYEQYF
TGTGCCAGCACCTCTATATTGGGACTAGCGGGTACGAACTACGAGCAGTACTTC
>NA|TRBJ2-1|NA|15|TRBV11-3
CASSLEARFNNEQFF
TGTGCCAGCAGCTTAGAGGCTAGATTTAACAATGAGCAGTTCTTC
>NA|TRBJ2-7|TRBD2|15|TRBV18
CASSLGTSGTYEQYF
TGTGCCAGCTCACTCGGGACTAGCGGGACCTACGAGCAGTACTTC
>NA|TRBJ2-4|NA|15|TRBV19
CASSMQRAFGNIQYF
TGTGCCAGTAGTATGCAAAGGGCATTCGGAAACATTCAGTACTTC
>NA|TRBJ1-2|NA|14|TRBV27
CASSFRRGGYGYTF
TGTGCCAGCAGTTTTCGGCGGGGCGGGTATGGCTACACCTTC